The 16 T cell receptor beta chains given below trace back to one sample, sequenced in a study of vaccination effects on CD4 cells after COVID-19. Profiling relied on immunoSEQ multiplex PCR, and the TCRdb table lists in-frame clones only, not all of them. There are around 30,000 clones in the sample; about two thirds occur only once, and approximately 3.6% lies in the top ten. The culture ran for 10 days before CD4+ T cells were isolated. Antigens for these TCRs are unknown. The sample here was CD4+ T cells from PBMCs cultured without peptide, taken before COVID-19 vaccination. These receptors were taken from a human donor who received a COVID-19 vaccine.

The rearrangement uses TRBV4-1 and TRBJ1-5; a weak D match, TRBD1 (5 bases). This CDR3 is 21 amino acids long. CDR1 and CDR2 (germline): MGHRA, YSYEKL. Trimming took off 0 bases at V and 0 bases at J, with 24 bases between the two ends. The CDR3 DNA reads as TGCGCCAGCAGCCAAGATCTAATTGGGACGGCTTCGGATGATAGCAATCAGCCCCAGCATTTT. Protein product: CASSQDLIGTASDDSNQPQHF.

The J gene is TRBJ1-1, the V gene TRBV3-1 (or the pseudogene TRBV3-2); 11 bases map to TRBD1. The CDR3 sequence is 15 residues long. V shed 1 base, J shed 6 bases, and the junction held 4 bases outside the gene matches. Germline CDR1 and CDR2: LGHDT and YNNKEL (reference sequence). CDR3 nucleotide sequence: TGTGCCAGCAGCCAAGGTCGGACAGGGGGCCCTGAAGCTTTCTTT. Translated: CASSQGRTGGPEAFF.

This clone was seen a few times. The chain combines TRBV7-7 with TRBJ2-1, with 10 bases that match TRBD2. Unmatched junction bases numbered 6, after V lost 5 bases and J lost 5 bases. Germline CDR1 and CDR2: SSHAT and FNYEAQ (reference sequence). The CDR3 contains 15 residues. DNA of the CDR3: TGTGCCAGCAGCAGCGGGAGGGCCGCTAACAATGAGCAGTTCTTC. Translated: CASSSGRAANNEQFF.

V and J are TRBV7-2 and TRBJ2-3; TRBD2 might be the D (5 bases). The V end was cut by 5 bases, the J end by 9 bases, with 15 bases between. Germline V lookup: CDR1 SGHTA, CDR2 FQGNSA. There are 13 residues in the CDR3. CDR3 in DNA: TGTGCCAGCAGCGATACTCATAGCGACACGCAGTATTTT. Protein sequence: CASSDTHSDTQYF.

The CDR3 DNA is TGCGCCAGCAGCTTTTCAGGGAGTAGCTCCGGGGAGCTGTTTTTT. This gives the protein CASSFSGSSSGELFF. The J gene is TRBJ2-2, the V gene TRBV5-1; tentatively, D is TRBD1 or TRBD2 (5 bases each). The CDR3 loop spans 15 amino acids. Germline CDR1 reads SGHRS; CDR2 reads YFSETQ. The V end lost 2 bases, the J end lost 6 bases, and 14 bases lay between the germline ends.

This clone was counted between two and nine times. V and J are TRBV29-1 and TRBJ2-7; 7 bases are shared with TRBD2. There are 14 residues in the CDR3. Per germline, CDR1 SQVTM and CDR2 ANQGSEA. V shed 5 bases, J shed 2 bases, and the junction held 9 bases outside the gene matches. CDR3 DNA sequence: TGCAGCGTTACTCCCGGGACTATCGCCTACGAGCAGTACTTC. Translating gives CSVTPGTIAYEQYF.

In this sample, this clone turned up a few times. The chain is built from TRBV10-3 and TRBJ2-5; the D gene is possibly TRBD2 (7 bases). V dropped 10 bases and J dropped 0 bases, with 18 bases sitting between them. This CDR3 has 15 residues. Germline V CDR1 and CDR2: ENHRY, SYGVKD. In nucleotides, the CDR3 is TGTGCCAGCGGAGGGGGGGTAGCGTACCAAGAGACCCAGTACTTC. Amino acids: CASGGGVAYQETQYF.

The chain couples TRBV9 to TRBJ2-3; D is unresolved. The V end lost 0 bases, the J end lost 4 bases, and 3 bases lay between the germline ends. CDR1 is SGDLS and CDR2 is YYNGEE in the germline V gene. The CDR3 has 12 amino acids. This CDR3 reads CASSVASDTQYF. The DNA for the CDR3 is TGTGCCAGCAGCGTAGCATCAGATACGCAGTATTTT.

The V gene is TRBV6-6, the J gene TRBJ2-1; 12 positions agree with TRBD2. V shed 6 bases and J 5 bases; nucleotides not matched to a gene: 5. CDR3 size: 15 residues. Germline CDR1 is MNHNY and CDR2 is SVGAGI (reference sequence). CDR3 coding DNA: TGTGCCAGCAGCATCGGGACTAGCGGGCACAATGAGCAGTTCTTC. This gives the protein CASSIGTSGHNEQFF.

This rearrangement joins TRBV5-4 to TRBJ1-6; TRBD1 agrees at 8 bases. The germline V gene encodes CDR1 SGHNT and CDR2 YYREEE (reference sequence). The CDR3 totals 15 residues. V lost 4 bases to trimming and J lost 7 bases; unmatched junction nucleotides: 7. Here the CDR3 reads CASSPGDRRNSPLHF. Written as DNA, the CDR3 is TGTGCCAGCAGCCCCGGGGACAGGAGGAATTCACCCCTCCACTTT. Using reference TRBV5-4 and TRBJ1-6 for the parts outside the CDR3, the full variable domain is ETGVTQSPTHLIKTRGQQVTLRCSSQSGHNTVSWYQQALGQGPQFIFQYYREEENGRGNFPPRFSGLQFPNYSSELNVNALELDDSALYLCASSPGDRRNSPLHFGNGTRLTVT.

J is TRBJ2-5 and V is TRBV12-5; D gene ambiguous. The CDR3 is 12 residues long. Trimming left V 3 bases short and J 5 bases short, with 7 bases between. CDR1 and CDR2 (germline): LGHNT, FRNRAP. The CDR3 protein is CASGLRPETQYF. CDR3 DNA sequence: TGTGCTAGTGGTTTAAGACCTGAGACCCAGTACTTC.

The chain links TRBV7-8 to TRBJ1-3, with D uncertain. Germline loops: CDR1 SGHVS, CDR2 FQNEAQ. The V end was cut by 5 bases, the J end by 0 bases, with 11 bases between. The CDR3 has 15 amino acids. The CDR3 nucleotides are TGTGCCAGCAGCACGAGAATAGTCTCTGGAAACACCATATATTTT. As protein: CASSTRIVSGNTIYF.

The chain links TRBV7-2 to TRBJ1-1; the match to TRBD1 covers 10 bases. Germline lookup yields CDR1 SGHTA and CDR2 FQGNSA. The CDR3 covers 15 residues. With 4 bases clipped from V and 7 bases from J, the junction kept 9 bases outside the gene matches. The CDR3 spells CASSYDRGLFNEAFF. In DNA form, the CDR3 reads TGTGCCAGCAGCTACGACAGGGGGCTTTTTAATGAAGCTTTCTTT.

The chain uses TRBV19 and TRBJ1-3, with D unresolved. V lost 9 bases and J lost 0, with 12 bases in between. Germline CDR1 reads LNHDA; CDR2 reads SQIVND (reference sequence). The CDR3 consists of 14 residues. CDR3 region: CARRRPASGNTIYF. In nucleotides, the CDR3 is TGTGCCAGACGAAGACCAGCCTCTGGAAACACCATATATTTT.

V gene TRBV18 combines with J gene TRBJ2-2; no firm D call. The CDR3 is made up of 13 amino acids. CDR1 KGHSH and CDR2 LQKENI come from the germline V gene. With 5 bases removed from V and 1 base from J, the gap between germline ends came to 5 bases. CDR3 coding DNA: TGTGCCAGCTCAAGCCAGAACACCGGGGAGCTGTTTTTT. It specifies CASSSQNTGELFF.

This rearrangement joins TRBV9 to TRBJ1-3; the D gene is possibly TRBD1 (5 bases). V dropped 0 bases and J dropped 2 bases, with 9 bases sitting between them. This CDR3 is 15 amino acids long. CDR1 is SGDLS and CDR2 is YYNGEE in the germline V gene. DNA of the CDR3: TGTGCCAGCAGCGTAGCTGGGGCGGCTGGAAACACCATATATTTT. It translates to CASSVAGAAGNTIYF.